What follows describes a single T cell receptor beta chain. Its target is unknown. Noted treatment: approximately 9-day PBMC culture with coronavirus spike peptide pools or control peptides (ViraFEST assay). An Oncomine TCR Beta short-read assay was used to sequence the DNA from cultured CD4+ T cells. TCRdb fed the PCR reads into MiXCR, producing one record per CDR3 protein. This repertoire shows thousands of distinct CDR3 sequences, around 27% found once; its top ten account for 25% to 30%. This specimen comes from a study of vaccination and CD4 T cells after COVID-19. The CDR3 consists of 14 residues. V trimming: 6 bases; J trimming: 7 bases; junction bases outside the gene matches: 12. CDR1 and CDR2 (germline): MNHEY, SVGEGT.

The clonotype was recovered from a human donor who had recovered from COVID-19. The specimen comprised CD4+ T cells from blood, cultured in vitro, sampled after SARS-CoV-2 vaccination. V gene TRBV6-2 or TRBV6-3 combines with J gene TRBJ2-7; 7 bases are a match to TRBD1. The CDR3, as DNA: TGTGCCAGCAGCGAGGGGGCGCGTACGCGGGAGCAGTACTTC. It encodes CASSEGARTREQYF.